Included here is one TCR beta chain sequence, with context. This entry belongs to a study of T cell responses to AZD1222 COVID-19 vaccine. The assay was immunoSEQ multiplex PCR, and TCRdb's table has in-frame clones only and misses some. The sample lists around 100,000 clones, about 80% occurring once. CDR3 length: 16 residues. Germline V gene sequence: CDR1 SGHDT, CDR2 YYEEEE. V lost 2 bases and J lost 2; bases outside the gene matches: 4. Sequencing used peripheral blood, obtained on day 0 of AZD1222 vaccination. This chain joins TRBV5-6 and TRBJ2-5; TRBD2 matches at 12 bases. This receptor was identified in an adult in good health. CDR3 nucleotide sequence: TGTGCCAGCAGCTTTGGCCTAGCGGGAGGGCAAGAGACCCAGTACTTC. Its translation is CASSFGLAGGQETQYF.